This T cell receptor (beta chain) is drawn from a study of T cells in Graves' hyperthyroidism and ophthalmopathy. Points from the study as a whole: Blood also carried most thyroid clonotypes expanded above 0.001.

This clonotype was counted at least ten times. Its antigen is not known. Amplification of TCR beta CDR3 regions was performed using RNA transcripts as template. In the first-round RT-PCR of the TCR CDR3, the HTBI primer set was used. TCRdb itself ran the multiplex PCR reads through MiXCR, one entry per CDR3 protein. This sample has about 380,000 distinct CDR3 sequences, with roughly 14% found just once. V lost 3 bases and J lost 4, with 12 bases in between. The CDR3 sequence is 14 residues long. Germline V gene data show CDR1 as SNHLY and CDR2 as FYNNEI. The V and J genes are TRBV2 and TRBJ1-1; maybe TRBD1 (5 bases). The TCR was taken from a man younger than 40 with Graves' hyperthyroidism that later progressed to Graves' ophthalmopathy. The specimen sequenced was blood. The CDR3 DNA reads as TGTGCCAGCAGTGATGTCGGGGCGCTCACTGAAGCTTTCTTT. This encodes CASSDVGALTEAFF.